One sample yielded the 25 T cell receptor beta chains listed below, sequenced in a study of T cell responses to AZD1222 COVID-19 vaccine. Sequencing was performed with immunoSEQ multiplex PCR; in TCRdb, only in-frame clones are kept and a portion is missing. The sample holds approximately 110,000 clones, around 87% seen once. Specimen: peripheral blood, collected 28 days after the second AZD1222 dose. The receptor source for this set is an adult who received the AZD1222 COVID-19 vaccine.

The J gene is TRBJ2-7, the V gene TRBV29-1; 9 positions match TRBD1. Looked up from germline, CDR1 is SQVTM and CDR2 is ANQGSEA. V was clipped by 5 bases and J by 0 bases; unmatched bases: 5. This CDR3 is 14 amino acids long. CDR3 loop: CSVRTGDSSYEQYF. DNA for the CDR3: TGCAGCGTTCGGACAGGGGATAGCTCCTACGAGCAGTACTTC.

The genes are TRBV6-5 and TRBJ2-7; D is possibly TRBD2 (6 bases). The V end lost 2 bases, the J end lost 6 bases, and 14 bases lay between the germline ends. CDR1 MNHEY and CDR2 SVGAGI come from the germline V gene. The CDR3 runs to 14 residues. The CDR3 sequence: CASSYRQAGSEQYF. The DNA of the CDR3 is TGTGCCAGCAGTTACCGGCAGGCGGGGAGCGAGCAGTACTTC.

This sequence joins TRBV12-5 and TRBJ2-2, with D perhaps matching TRBD2 (6 bases). The CDR3 has 14 residues. Germline CDR1 reads LGHNT; CDR2 reads FRNRAP. The germline V and J ends were trimmed by 9 bases and 5 bases, with 16 bases remaining between them. The CDR3 bases are TGTGCTAGCCGGGGACTGGTCGAAACCGGGGAGCTGTTTTTT. Amino acid sequence: CASRGLVETGELFF.

The chain recombines TRBV3-1 (or the pseudogene TRBV3-2) with TRBJ1-2; D is ambiguous. V lost 4 bases and J 8 bases, leaving 11 bases between the germline ends. This CDR3 is 12 amino acids long. Per the germline V gene, CDR1 is LGHDT and CDR2 is YNNKEL (reference sequence). CDR3 sequence (DNA): TGTGCCAGCAGCCCCCCCCGGAGAGGCTACACCTTC. Its translation: CASSPPRRGYTF.

The chain recombines TRBV24-1 with TRBJ2-2; a weak D match, TRBD1 (5 bases). Trimming left V 3 bases short and J 5 bases short, with 12 bases between. Germline V gene lookup returns CDR1 KGHDR and CDR2 SFDVKD. The CDR3 covers 15 residues. CDR3 protein: CATSDPSRETGELFF. In nucleotides, the CDR3 is TGTGCCACCAGTGATCCCAGCAGGGAAACCGGGGAGCTGTTTTTT.

This clone was detected only once. J is TRBJ1-3 and V is TRBV29-1; D gene uncertain. This CDR3 comprises 13 residues. In germline, CDR1 is SQVTM, CDR2 ANQGSEA. V was shortened by 4 bases and J by 0 bases, with 7 bases between the two germline ends. The CDR3 here is CSVGLNSGNTIYF. CDR3 DNA: TGCAGCGTTGGGCTCAACTCTGGAAACACCATATATTTT.

This clone was detected once. This chain connects TRBV7-3 to TRBJ1-3; TRBD1 is a possible D gene (5 bases). The CDR3 covers 15 residues. The V end lost 1 base, the J end lost 3 bases, and 10 bases lay between the germline ends. Germline CDR1 SGHTA, CDR2 FQGTGA. The DNA for the CDR3 is TGTGCCAGCAGCTTAAATCAGGGCGGTGGAAACACCATATATTTT. Translating gives CASSLNQGGGNTIYF.

The rearrangement uses TRBV7-2 and TRBJ2-7, with D possibly called TRBD1 or TRBD2 (5 bases each). Looked up from germline, CDR1 is SGHTA and CDR2 is FQGNSA. The germline V and J ends were trimmed by 3 bases and 3 bases, with 12 bases remaining between them. This CDR3 contains 14 residues. This CDR3 reads CASSFTGPIYEQYF. CDR3 DNA: TGTGCCAGCAGCTTTACGGGACCGATCTACGAGCAGTACTTC.

This clone has just a few counts. The gene calls are TRBV14 and TRBJ2-1, with TRBD2 matching 9 bases. The CDR3 is 18 residues long. In germline, CDR1 is SGHDN, CDR2 FVKESK. V shed 0 bases and J 5 bases; nucleotides not matched to a gene: 11. CDR3 in amino acids: CASSQDLLRLAANNEQFF. In nucleotides, the CDR3 is TGTGCCAGCAGCCAAGACTTGTTAAGACTAGCGGCGAACAATGAGCAGTTCTTC.

The rearrangement uses TRBV5-8 and TRBJ1-1, with 7 nucleotides matching TRBD1. The V and J ends lost 2 bases and 0 bases, in that order; junction bases with no gene match: 1. Germline V lookup: CDR1 SGHTS, CDR2 YDEGEE. This CDR3 has 14 amino acids. The CDR3 DNA is TGTGCCAGCAGCTTTACAGGGGTGAACACTGAAGCTTTCTTT. It translates to CASSFTGVNTEAFF.

The V gene is TRBV7-2, the J gene TRBJ2-3; no firm D call. The CDR3 spans 14 residues. Trimming took off 5 bases at V and 2 bases at J, with 11 bases between the two ends. The germline gives CDR1 SGHTA, CDR2 FQGNSA. Written as DNA, the CDR3 is TGTGCCAGCAGCCCATGGGATCACACAGATACGCAGTATTTT. Its protein is CASSPWDHTDTQYF.

This chain links TRBV7-3 with TRBJ2-7; no firm D call. This CDR3 contains 18 residues. V was clipped by 1 base and J by 3 bases, with 22 bases between them. Germline CDR1 is SGHTA and CDR2 is FQGTGA. The CDR3 bases are TGTGCCAGCAGCTTAAGGAGACCGGGCCAGGCGACTGGCTACGAGCAGTACTTC. Translating gives CASSLRRPGQATGYEQYF.

The chain is built from TRBV9 and TRBJ1-1; a possible D gene is TRBD1 (6 bases). From germline, CDR1 is SGDLS and CDR2 YYNGEE. Trimming took 4 bases from V and 0 from J, leaving 10 bases between them. The CDR3 covers 14 residues. CDR3: CASSQGQMNTEAFF. In DNA, the CDR3 is TGTGCCAGCAGCCAAGGACAGATGAACACTGAAGCTTTCTTT.

The chain is built from TRBV6-5 and TRBJ1-2; 7 nucleotides align to TRBD1. V shed 2 bases and J 3 bases; nucleotides not matched to a gene: 3. This CDR3 is 14 amino acids long. The germline CDR1 and CDR2 sequences are MNHEY and SVGAGI. CDR3 coding DNA: TGTGCCAGCAGTTACCGCACAGGGGACTATGGCTACACCTTC. As protein: CASSYRTGDYGYTF.

This chain connects TRBV6-5 to TRBJ2-1; TRBD2 matches at 8 bases. Germline V gene lookup returns CDR1 MNHEY and CDR2 SVGAGI. The CDR3 has 11 amino acids. With 7 bases clipped from V and 10 bases from J, the junction kept 3 bases outside the gene matches. CDR3 bases: TGTGCCAGCATAGCGGGATTCGAGCAGTTCTTC. Amino acid sequence: CASIAGFEQFF.

The V gene is TRBV4-2, the J gene TRBJ2-1, with TRBD2 identical over 9 bases. This CDR3 contains 20 residues. The V and J ends lost 0 bases and 4 bases, in that order; junction bases with no gene match: 16. Germline V gives CDR1 LGHNA, CDR2 YNFKEQ. CDR3 loop: CASSQEAKGGGVVVYNEQFF. In DNA, the CDR3 is TGTGCCAGCAGCCAAGAGGCGAAGGGCGGGGGGGTTGTCGTTTACAATGAGCAGTTCTTC.

V gene TRBV30 combines with J gene TRBJ2-3; no firm D call. The CDR3 has 12 amino acids. The ends were cut back, 2 bases at V and 6 bases at J, with 9 bases in the middle. CDR1 and CDR2 (germline): GTSNPN, SVGIG (reference sequence). The CDR3 protein is CAWSSSADTQYF. The CDR3 nucleotides are TGTGCCTGGAGTTCCTCAGCGGATACGCAGTATTTT. Full variable domain (rest looked up from reference TRBV30 and TRBJ2-3): SQTIHQWPATLVQPVGSPLSLECTVEGTSNPNLYWYRQAAGRGLQLLFYSVGIGQISSEVPQNLSASRPQDRQFILSSKKLLLSDSGFYLCAWSSSADTQYFGPGTRLTVL.

The rearrangement uses TRBV6-1 and TRBJ2-3; the match to TRBD2 covers 8 bases. The CDR3 totals 15 residues. Germline loops: CDR1 MNHNS, CDR2 SASEGT. V shed 2 bases, J shed 2 bases, and the junction held 3 bases outside the gene matches. CDR3 sequence (DNA): TGTGCCAGCAGTGAACACGGGGGGGTCACAGATACGCAGTATTTT. Its protein is CASSEHGGVTDTQYF.

This clone appeared once. This chain uses TRBV5-8 with TRBJ1-3; tentatively, D is TRBD1 (6 bases). V lost 5 bases and J 0 bases, leaving 12 bases between the germline ends. Germline V gene data show CDR1 as SGHTS and CDR2 as YDEGEE. The length of the CDR3 is 15 residues. CDR3 loop: CASRRETGSGNTIYF. The CDR3 DNA sequence: TGTGCCAGCAGGCGGGAGACAGGCTCTGGAAACACCATATATTTT.

The V call is TRBV5-6, the J call TRBJ1-5; the D is unclear. The ends were cut back, 4 bases at V and 5 bases at J, with 10 bases in the middle. CDR1 is SGHDT, CDR2 YYEEEE, per germline. The CDR3 has 13 amino acids. The CDR3 nucleotides read TGTGCCAGCAGCCCCAGACCTGATCAGCCCCAGCATTTT. Protein: CASSPRPDQPQHF.

The J gene is TRBJ1-1, the V gene TRBV18; 8 bases agree with TRBD1. Germline V CDR1 and CDR2: KGHSH, LQKENI. The CDR3 spans 15 residues. V gave up 3 bases and J gave up 2 bases; unmatched junction bases: 5. DNA of the CDR3: TGTGCCAGCTCACCCGTTCAGGGGGCAAACACTGAAGCTTTCTTT. Translating gives CASSPVQGANTEAFF.

The chain recombines TRBV7-3 with TRBJ2-3, with a weak D call TRBD2 (6 bases). The CDR3 totals 12 residues. The germline V and J ends were trimmed by 4 bases and 6 bases, with 8 bases remaining between them. CDR1 is SGHTA, CDR2 FQGTGA, per germline. The CDR3 bases are TGTGCCAGCAGCTATCGGGGGGATACGCAGTATTTT. Protein product: CASSYRGDTQYF.

The chain uses TRBV30 and TRBJ1-5; 10 bases are a match to TRBD1. V was pared by 2 bases and J by 11 bases, with 18 bases of the junction left unmatched. The germline gives CDR1 GTSNPN, CDR2 SVGIG (reference sequence). The CDR3 is 17 residues long. The DNA for the CDR3 is TGTGCCTGGAGTCCGGGAGGGACAGGGGTCCTTCGGCAGGCCCAGCATTTT. Translating gives CAWSPGGTGVLRQAQHF.

The V gene is TRBV12-5, the J gene TRBJ2-7, with TRBD1 identical over 9 bases. With 6 bases clipped from V and 4 bases from J, the junction kept 4 bases outside the gene matches. The CDR3 loop spans 13 amino acids. Germline V gene data show CDR1 as LGHNT and CDR2 as FRNRAP. The CDR3 loop is CASGGGQGYEQYF. The CDR3 DNA reads as TGTGCTAGTGGCGGCGGACAGGGGTACGAGCAGTACTTC.

This chain joins TRBV5-6 and TRBJ2-3; 8 positions match TRBD1. CDR3 length: 15 amino acids. Germline V CDR1 and CDR2: SGHDT, YYEEEE. The junction had 4 bases not matched to a gene; V was cut back by 0 bases and J by 4 bases. CDR3 DNA sequence: TGTGCCAGCAGCTTGGTGGACAGGGTTTCAGATACGCAGTATTTT. It codes for CASSLVDRVSDTQYF.